A selection of T cell receptor beta chains follows, all from one sample in a study of CD8+CD57+ T cells in acquired aplastic anemia. MiXCR was run by TCRdb on the reads, yielding one entry per CDR3 protein. The sample shows some 180,000 distinct CDR3 sequences, around 50% of them seen only once. Sequencing input: sorted CD4+, CD8+, or CD8+CD57+ T cells (not recorded which) from PBMCs. The source is a human donor with aplastic anemia. Both conserved end residues are trimmed from each CDR3.

CDR3 protein: ATSDARGSDEQY
V gene: TRBV24-1
J gene: TRBJ2-7

CDR3 protein: AWSGFGGSNQPQH
V gene: TRBV30
J gene: TRBJ1-5

CDR3 protein: SARDRDRAASTIY
V gene: TRBV20-1
J gene: TRBJ1-3

CDR3 protein: ASSLGLTGAGSPLH
V gene: TRBV5-1
J gene: TRBJ1-6

CDR3 protein: ASSSGPTRDEQF
V gene: TRBV7-2
J gene: TRBJ2-1

CDR3 protein: ASRDRGGGTDTQY
V gene: TRBV5-1
J gene: TRBJ2-3

CDR3 protein: SASGTQVYEQY
V gene: TRBV20-1
J gene: TRBJ2-7

CDR3 protein: ASSLAGLEQY
V gene: TRBV2
J gene: TRBJ2-7

CDR3 protein: ASSPRAPGRETQY
V gene: TRBV6-4
J gene: TRBJ2-5

CDR3 protein: ASRQGGGAGELF
V gene: TRBV10-3
J gene: TRBJ2-2

CDR3 protein: SAHGQGAKSPLH
V gene: TRBV20-1
J gene: TRBJ1-6

CDR3 protein: ASSEFTSGGSETQY
V gene: TRBV6-1
J gene: TRBJ2-5

CDR3 protein: SAPRPAAGYYEQY
V gene: TRBV20-1
J gene: TRBJ2-7

CDR3 protein: ASVLGSSYEQY
V gene: TRBV7-9
J gene: TRBJ2-7

CDR3 protein: ASSYSRFQGTQY
V gene: TRBV6-2/TRBV6-3
J gene: TRBJ2-5

CDR3 protein: ASSLRQGANTEAF
V gene: TRBV19
J gene: TRBJ1-1

CDR3 protein: AWSGSGTASRTLH
V gene: TRBV30
J gene: TRBJ1-6

CDR3 protein: ASSLVGDIYGYT
V gene: TRBV7-2
J gene: TRBJ1-2

CDR3 protein: ASSVLLNTDTQY
V gene: TRBV10-2
J gene: TRBJ2-3

CDR3 protein: SAREATEAF
V gene: TRBV20-1
J gene: TRBJ1-1

CDR3 protein: ASSYSVPGTTYEQY
V gene: TRBV6-5
J gene: TRBJ2-7

CDR3 protein: ASGETYEQY
V gene: TRBV7-9
J gene: TRBJ2-7

CDR3 protein: ASSLGLGLTRHTEAF
V gene: TRBV13
J gene: TRBJ1-1

CDR3 protein: SARESPREQF
V gene: TRBV20-1
J gene: TRBJ2-1

CDR3 protein: ASSEAAKNIQY
V gene: TRBV10-1
J gene: TRBJ2-4

CDR3 protein: ASRRTGLDTGELF
V gene: TRBV25-1
J gene: TRBJ2-2

CDR3 protein: ASSLGSGRHNEQF
V gene: TRBV5-1
J gene: TRBJ2-1

CDR3 protein: ASSLRTSGTPLRQY
V gene: TRBV5-1
J gene: TRBJ2-7

CDR3 protein: AWSTVGQGTGELF
V gene: TRBV30
J gene: TRBJ2-2

CDR3 protein: ASSETPGEYYGYT
V gene: TRBV2
J gene: TRBJ1-2

CDR3 protein: ASIPGTPYNQPQH
V gene: TRBV19
J gene: TRBJ1-5

CDR3 protein: ASRPGGGAGNEQF
V gene: TRBV10-1
J gene: TRBJ2-1

CDR3 protein: ASSLEGAF
V gene: TRBV7-9
J gene: TRBJ1-1

CDR3 protein: ASLGGRGYT
V gene: TRBV3-1
J gene: TRBJ1-2

CDR3 protein: SAPTANYGYT
V gene: TRBV20-1
J gene: TRBJ1-2

CDR3 protein: SVLADSNTGELF
V gene: TRBV29-1
J gene: TRBJ2-2

CDR3 protein: ASSSRPLAGIQNYNSPLH
V gene: TRBV7-1
J gene: TRBJ1-6

CDR3 protein: SAYGTSGVYEQY
V gene: TRBV20-1
J gene: TRBJ2-7

CDR3 protein: ASSESGNTEAF
V gene: TRBV2
J gene: TRBJ1-1

CDR3 protein: ASRGTGANYGYT
V gene: TRBV6-2/TRBV6-3
J gene: TRBJ1-2

CDR3 protein: ASSPNRGTEAF
V gene: TRBV10-1
J gene: TRBJ1-1

CDR3 protein: ASRGTSGGQETQY
V gene: TRBV2
J gene: TRBJ2-5

CDR3 protein: ASSSGQGNTGELF
V gene: TRBV7-3
J gene: TRBJ2-2

CDR3 protein: ATSFGQYYGYT
V gene: TRBV24-1
J gene: TRBJ1-2

CDR3 protein: ASSEYRAYEQY
V gene: TRBV2
J gene: TRBJ2-7

CDR3 protein: ASRRGRASNNEQF
V gene: TRBV2
J gene: TRBJ2-1

CDR3 protein: ASSPPTGRAF
V gene: TRBV16
J gene: TRBJ1-1

CDR3 protein: ASSLDPGPYEQY
V gene: TRBV11-2
J gene: TRBJ2-7

CDR3 protein: ASRTGYGELF
V gene: TRBV7-9
J gene: TRBJ2-2

CDR3 protein: ASSYRLAGGHEQY
V gene: TRBV7-9
J gene: TRBJ2-7

CDR3 protein: ASSFGLRGEQY
V gene: TRBV7-2
J gene: TRBJ2-7

CDR3 protein: SVGGNGETQY
V gene: TRBV29-1
J gene: TRBJ2-5

CDR3 protein: SASGSDTQY
V gene: TRBV20-1
J gene: TRBJ2-3

CDR3 protein: ATSDPTAGAVDTQY
V gene: TRBV24-1
J gene: TRBJ2-3

CDR3 protein: ASSPPLGGGYQETQY
V gene: TRBV18
J gene: TRBJ2-5

CDR3 protein: AISVGSGTGADTQY
V gene: TRBV10-3
J gene: TRBJ2-3

CDR3 protein: ASSPPGTGGGGYT
V gene: TRBV3-1
J gene: TRBJ1-2